This T cell receptor beta chain is drawn from a study of metastatic and nonmetastatic thyroid tumors. TCRdb reassembled clones from the PCR reads with MiXCR. The repertoire holds approximately 20,000 clones, with 12% as singletons. The V end was cut by 6 bases, the J end by 4 bases, with 12 bases between. This CDR3 has 13 amino acids. The V gene's germline CDR1 is MNHNS and CDR2 SASEGT. No patient had received any treatment before thyroid surgery. This clone was seen only a few times. Sequencing was carried out using blood. This sequence joins TRBV6-1 and TRBJ1-2, with D unresolved. The TCR was taken from a male donor with papillary thyroid cancer or a benign thyroid nodule (not recorded which). Some clones in this sample may be carry-over from other donors' samples. The CDR3 reads CASRVVGSYGYTF. CDR3 in DNA: TGTGCCAGCAGGGTGGTAGGGAGCTATGGCTACACCTTC.